This T cell receptor (beta chain) appears in the sequencing data of a study of blood T cells in healthy people across ages. Findings and caveats of the study: Diversity figures derived from one million T cells were judged to underestimate the true value.

The second PCR ran about 6 to 11 cycles with a sample-barcoded 5' primer and J-beta primers. Tags on each cDNA molecule came from a template-switch adaptor with 12 random nucleotides. TCRdb itself ran the 5' RACE reads through MiXCR, one entry per CDR3 protein. The sample gives 850,000 to 1,100,000 distinct CDR3 sequences, around two fifths of which show up once; less than 15% is in the top ten. This clonotype was found a few times. Its antigen remains unknown. Healthy Caucasian individuals from Russia aged about 6 to 95 were enrolled as donors. The CDR3 is 11 residues long. CDR1 is GTSNPN, CDR2 SVGIG, per germline (reference sequence). The V and J ends lost 1 base and 4 bases respectively, with 3 bases between them.

This chain links TRBV30 with TRBJ2-3; D not certain. The sequenced sample was blood. This TCR derives from a man between 18 and 35 years old in good health. The CDR3 DNA follows: TGTGCCTGGAGTGGGGCAGATACGCAGTATTTT. This translates into CAWSGADTQYF.